One and the same sample provided the 14 T cell receptor beta chains below, sequenced in a study of shared clonotypes between healthy human individuals. Only in-frame clones appear in the TCRdb table, and some are missing; sequencing was by immunoSEQ multiplex PCR. Of some 1,100,000 clones listed, around 78% are singletons. Sample: memory CD4+ T cells from PBMCs. As for subset: CD45RA-negative fraction. The receptors originated from a man aged 18 to 30 in good health. Some clones in this sample may be carry-over from other donors' samples.

V and J are TRBV28 and TRBJ2-2; the D gene is possibly TRBD1 (5 bases). V dropped 1 base and J dropped 3 bases, with 9 bases sitting between them. CDR3 length: 15 amino acids. In germline, CDR1 is MDHEN, CDR2 SYDVKM. Here the CDR3 reads CASSLSGSHTGELFF. The CDR3 region has the DNA TGTGCCAGCAGTTTATCAGGGTCCCACACCGGGGAGCTGTTTTTT.

This chain uses TRBV7-3 with TRBJ2-3; the D gene is possibly TRBD1 (5 bases). The CDR3 is 15 amino acids. Germline CDR1 and CDR2: SGHTA and FQGTGA. Trimming removed 2 bases from V and 2 bases from J, with 11 bases in between. The CDR3 reads CASSLGVGDTDTQYF. The CDR3 DNA follows: TGTGCCAGCAGCTTAGGGGTAGGGGACACAGATACGCAGTATTTT.

The chain carries TRBV5-1 and TRBJ1-3; D uncertain. CDR3 size: 15 residues. Germline V gives CDR1 SGHRS, CDR2 YFSETQ. V lost 6 bases, J lost 2 bases, and 15 bases lay in between. CDR3 sequence reads: CASTSFGLTGNTIYF. The CDR3 region has the DNA TGCGCCAGCACTTCCTTCGGGTTGACTGGAAACACCATATATTTT.

The gene calls are TRBV7-2 and TRBJ1-6; D is ambiguous. CDR1 SGHTA and CDR2 FQGNSA come from the germline V gene. The CDR3 length is 11 residues. V gave up 3 bases and J gave up 10 bases, with 4 bases separating them. CDR3 in DNA: TGTGCCAGCAGCTTGGACTCACCCCTCCACTTT. The encoded protein is CASSLDSPLHF. The full variable domain, in which reference TRBV7-2 and TRBJ1-6 provide the parts outside the CDR3, is GAGVSQSPSNKVTEKGKDVELRCDPISGHTALYWYRQSLGQGLEFLIYFQGNSAPDKSGLPSDRFSAERTGGSVSTLTIQRTQQEDSAVYLCASSLDSPLHFGNGTRLTVT.

This sequence joins TRBV12-5 and TRBJ2-3; TRBD2 matches 13 bases. The junction had 4 bases not matched to a gene; V was cut back by 5 bases and J by 5 bases. Looked up from germline, CDR1 is LGHNT and CDR2 is FRNRAP. This CDR3 has 15 residues. The CDR3 nucleotides read TGTGCTAGTGGTAGGACTAGCGGGAGAGGAGATACGCAGTATTTT. This gives the protein CASGRTSGRGDTQYF.

The chain combines TRBV5-4 with TRBJ1-4; no reliable D call. The CDR3 has 15 amino acids. Trimming took 0 bases from V and 5 from J, leaving 11 bases between them. Germline assignment: CDR1 SGHNT and CDR2 YYREEE (reference sequence). DNA of the CDR3: TGTGCCAGCAGCTTGGCCCCGAACTCCAATGAAAAACTGTTTTTT. Its translation: CASSLAPNSNEKLFF.

The chain recombines TRBV19 with TRBJ2-7, with D perhaps assigned TRBD1 or TRBD2 (5 bases each). CDR3 length: 15 amino acids. The germline V gene has CDR1 LNHDA and CDR2 SQIVND (reference sequence). Trimming removed 7 bases from V and 5 bases from J, with 21 bases in between. The CDR3 here is CASTPYGTNADEQYF. The CDR3 nucleotides read TGTGCCAGTACCCCATATGGGACCAACGCGGACGAGCAGTACTTC.

This clone was seen more than once but under ten times. V is TRBV5-1 and J is TRBJ2-7; D perhaps matches TRBD2 (7 bases). V lost 4 bases and J lost 2, with 28 bases in between. The CDR3 extends over 19 amino acids. The germline CDR1 and CDR2 sequences are SGHRS and YFSETQ. CDR3 loop: CASSPGGLGRPSFTYEQYF. The CDR3 coding sequence is TGCGCCAGCAGCCCGGGGGGCTTAGGCCGACCCTCTTTTACCTACGAGCAGTACTTC.

The chain is built from TRBV11-2 and TRBJ2-2; D not resolved. The germline V gene encodes CDR1 SGHAT and CDR2 FQNNGV. This CDR3 is built from 16 residues. V shed 5 bases and J shed 6 bases, with 19 bases lying between them. This chain's CDR3 is CASSPQGHGIAGELFF. The CDR3 region has the DNA TGTGCCAGCAGCCCCCAAGGCCATGGGATAGCCGGGGAGCTGTTTTTT.

This clone was counted a few times. The chain has TRBV9 and TRBJ2-2; D not resolved. Trimming removed 2 bases at V and 7 bases at J, with 9 bases between. CDR1 is SGDLS and CDR2 is YYNGEE in the germline V gene. CDR3 length: 13 amino acids. CDR3 nucleotides: TGTGCCAGCAGCGTTCTTGCCCTCGGGGAGCTGTTTTTT. This gives the protein CASSVLALGELFF.

The CDR3 DNA sequence: TGTGCCAGCAGTGTAGCGGGTACCTACGAGCAGTACTTC. This sequence encodes CASSVAGTYEQYF. The genes are TRBV6-6 and TRBJ2-7; 7 bases are a match to TRBD2. Germline-derived CDR1 and CDR2 are MNHNY and SVGAGI (reference sequence). CDR3 size: 13 residues. The junction had 3 bases not matched to a gene; V was cut back by 5 bases and J by 2 bases.

The chain has TRBV5-1 and TRBJ2-1, with a weak D call TRBD2 (6 bases). The length of the CDR3 is 13 residues. V was trimmed by 0 bases and J by 8 bases, leaving 9 bases between them. CDR1 SGHRS and CDR2 YFSETQ come from the germline V gene. The CDR3 DNA reads as TGCGCCAGCAGCTTGGGCTGGGGGGATGAGCAGTTCTTC. Amino acids: CASSLGWGDEQFF.

This clone was seen more than once but under ten times. This chain uses TRBV6-5 with TRBJ2-7; 8 bases are shared with TRBD1. CDR1 is MNHEY and CDR2 is SVGAGI in the germline V gene. The CDR3 is 14 residues long. J was trimmed by 3 bases and V by 2 bases; bases with no gene match: 3. CDR3 in amino acids: CASSYRDRNYEQYF. The CDR3 coding sequence is TGTGCCAGCAGTTACCGGGACAGGAACTACGAGCAGTACTTC.

The chain carries TRBV2 and TRBJ2-1; D is ambiguous. This CDR3 has 15 residues. Deletions cut 0 bases from V and 3 bases from J, with 9 bases between. Germline loops: CDR1 SNHLY, CDR2 FYNNEI. Here the CDR3 DNA reads TGTGCCAGCAGTGAAGCACAAACCAACTACAATGAGCAGTTCTTC. Protein: CASSEAQTNYNEQFF.